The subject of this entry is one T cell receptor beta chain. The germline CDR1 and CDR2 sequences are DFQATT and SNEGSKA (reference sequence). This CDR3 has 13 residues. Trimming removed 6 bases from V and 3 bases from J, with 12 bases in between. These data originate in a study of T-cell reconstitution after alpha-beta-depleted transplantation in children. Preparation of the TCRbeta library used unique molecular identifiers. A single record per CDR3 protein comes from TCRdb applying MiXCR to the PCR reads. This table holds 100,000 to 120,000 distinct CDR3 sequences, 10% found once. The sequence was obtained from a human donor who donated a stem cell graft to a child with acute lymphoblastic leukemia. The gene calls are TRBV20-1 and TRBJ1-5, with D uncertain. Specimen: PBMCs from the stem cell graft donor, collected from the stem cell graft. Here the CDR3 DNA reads TGCAGTGCGAACCGCAGGAACAATCAGCCCCAGCATTTT. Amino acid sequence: CSANRRNNQPQHF.